These 23 T cell receptor beta chains share one sample of origin, sequenced in a study of radiotherapy plus CTLA-4 blockade in lung cancer. Some clones are missing from TCRdb's copy, which holds only in-frame ones; the method was immunoSEQ multiplex PCR. This sample has 95,000 to 150,000 clones, with approximately 90% found just once. This material consisted of peripheral blood, taken from a patient treated with radiotherapy plus ipilimumab. These receptors were collected from a human donor with non-small cell lung cancer that progressed on radiotherapy plus ipilimumab.

In its sample, this clone was seen once. Here the CDR3 DNA reads TGCGCCAGCGGGAGCGGGGCGAACACCGGGGAGCTGTTTTTT. This translates into CASGSGANTGELFF. V usage is TRBV10-2 and J usage is TRBJ2-2; 7 positions match TRBD2. V lost 8 bases and J lost 0; bases outside the gene matches: 3. This CDR3 contains 14 residues. In germline, CDR1 is WSHSY, CDR2 SAAADI.

CDR3 coding DNA: TGTGCCAGCAGCTTAGGCCAGGCGATACTCAATGAGCAGTTCTTC. Its protein is CASSLGQAILNEQFF. The chain couples TRBV7-2 to TRBJ2-1; D unresolved. The CDR3 runs 15 residues. V lost 1 base, J lost 6 bases, and 13 bases lay in between. Germline V CDR1 and CDR2: SGHTA, FQGNSA. The full variable domain, its missing parts supplied by reference TRBV7-2 and TRBJ2-1, is GAGVSQSPSNKVTEKGKDVELRCDPISGHTALYWYRQSLGQGLEFLIYFQGNSAPDKSGLPSDRFSAERTGGSVSTLTIQRTQQEDSAVYLCASSLGQAILNEQFFGPGTRLTVL.

The chain recombines TRBV7-9 with TRBJ2-3; D unresolved. The CDR3 runs to 16 residues. Germline V CDR1 and CDR2: SEHNR, FQNEAQ (reference sequence). The V end lost 5 bases, the J end lost 0 bases, and 15 bases lay between the germline ends. The CDR3 is CASSLVVASSTDTQYF. CDR3 coding DNA: TGTGCCAGCAGCCTGGTGGTGGCATCTAGCACAGATACGCAGTATTTT.

The chain has TRBV7-3 and TRBJ2-3; 12 bases agree with TRBD1. V lost 2 bases and J lost 4; bases outside the gene matches: 4. Germline V lookup: CDR1 SGHTA, CDR2 FQGTGA. The length of the CDR3 is 16 residues. The CDR3 loop is CASSLLGQGASDTQYF. The CDR3 DNA is TGTGCCAGCAGCTTATTGGGACAGGGGGCTTCAGATACGCAGTATTTT.

V and J are TRBV29-1 and TRBJ1-4; D may be TRBD1 (6 bases). The CDR3 totals 13 residues. The germline gives CDR1 SQVTM, CDR2 ANQGSEA. V was clipped by 7 bases and J by 13 bases, with 22 bases between them. The CDR3 loop is CSAQGHYRSGLFF. As DNA, the CDR3 is TGCAGCGCCCAGGGACATTATCGATCGGGACTGTTTTTT.

The chain employs TRBV18 and TRBJ1-2; maybe TRBD1 (5 bases). The CDR3 totals 15 residues. Deletions cut 3 bases from V and 2 bases from J, with 13 bases between. Germline V CDR1 and CDR2: KGHSH, LQKENI. This CDR3 is CASSPNQGLNYGYTF. The CDR3 DNA sequence: TGTGCCAGCTCACCTAATCAGGGACTGAACTATGGCTACACCTTC. The entire variable domain, with the rest obtained from reference TRBV18 and TRBJ1-2, is as follows: NAGVMQNPRHLVRRRGQEARLRCSPMKGHSHVYWYRQLPEEGLKFMVYLQKENIIDESGMPKERFSAEFPKEGPSILRIQQVVRGDSAAYFCASSPNQGLNYGYTFGSGTRLTVV.

The CDR3 protein is CASSSRTSGAYEQYF. As DNA, the CDR3 is TGTGCCAGCAGTTCTCGGACTAGCGGGGCCTACGAGCAGTACTTC. This rearrangement joins TRBV28 to TRBJ2-7; TRBD2 agrees at 12 bases. Germline V gene lookup returns CDR1 MDHEN and CDR2 SYDVKM. CDR3 length equals 15 residues. Losses at the gene ends were 4 bases for V and 2 bases for J; bases not matched to a gene: 3.

This chain uses TRBV11-2 with TRBJ2-1; D remains ambiguous. The CDR3 loop spans 12 amino acids. Germline V gene data show CDR1 as SGHAT and CDR2 as FQNNGV. V lost 4 bases to trimming and J lost 10 bases, with 11 bases between them. The CDR3 here is CASSSSSNEQFF. The CDR3 DNA is TGTGCCAGCAGCTCCAGTTCCAACGAGCAGTTCTTC.

V and J are TRBV6-5 and TRBJ1-2; tentatively, D is TRBD1 (6 bases). This CDR3 contains 13 residues. Trimming cost V 11 bases and J 0 bases, with 13 bases left between them. Per the germline V gene, CDR1 is MNHEY and CDR2 is SVGAGI. CDR3 region: CAARQATNYGYTF. The CDR3 DNA reads as TGTGCCGCCAGACAGGCCACTAACTATGGCTACACCTTC.

The rearrangement joins TRBV18 to TRBJ1-5; the D is unclear. Germline CDR1 reads KGHSH; CDR2 reads LQKENI. CDR3 length: 13 amino acids. The V gene lost 6 bases and the J gene lost 2 bases, with 8 bases spanning the gap. The CDR3 coding sequence is TGTGCCAGCTCTTCCTTACGCAATCAGCCCCAGCATTTT. It specifies CASSSLRNQPQHF.

This clone was counted a single time. The V and J genes are TRBV6-5 and TRBJ2-7, with 11 nucleotides matching TRBD2. This CDR3 region has 14 residues. Germline loops: CDR1 MNHEY, CDR2 SVGAGI. V lost 8 bases, J lost 5 bases, and 8 bases stayed unmatched. CDR3 residues: CASSRTSGRNEQYF. The CDR3 DNA follows: TGTGCCAGCTCAAGGACTAGCGGGCGAAACGAGCAGTACTTC.

As regards this clone: The same CDR3 can be traced to other DNA sequences in this sample. The chain carries TRBV16 and TRBJ1-2; 11 nucleotides match TRBD1. Losses at the gene ends were 1 base for V and 4 bases for J; bases not matched to a gene: 5. The germline V gene encodes CDR1 KGHSY and CDR2 FQNENV. CDR3 size: 16 residues. CDR3 region: CASSQLSGTGGYGYTF. In nucleotides, the CDR3 is TGTGCCAGCAGCCAATTATCCGGGACAGGGGGCTATGGCTACACCTTC.

In this sample, this clone turned up a few times. V usage is TRBV5-6 and J usage is TRBJ1-2; possible D gene TRBD1, 5 bases. The germline V and J ends were trimmed by 7 bases and 1 base, with 11 bases remaining between them. This CDR3 has 13 amino acids. CDR1 is SGHDT and CDR2 is YYEEEE in the germline V gene. The CDR3 region is CASSMGRNYGYTF. The CDR3 DNA is TGTGCCAGCTCCATGGGGCGTAACTATGGCTACACCTTC.

The chain is built from TRBV19 and TRBJ2-1; D unclear. The CDR3 is made up of 11 amino acids. CDR1 and CDR2 from the germline V gene are LNHDA and SQIVND (reference sequence). The ends were cut back, 6 bases at V and 8 bases at J, with 8 bases in the middle. The CDR3 bases are TGTGCCAGTAGGGGAAAATATGAGCAGTTCTTC. As protein: CASRGKYEQFF.

V is TRBV27 and J is TRBJ2-1; the D gene is possibly TRBD2 (5 bases). This CDR3 has 17 amino acids. Per the germline V gene, CDR1 is MNHEY and CDR2 is SMNVEV (reference sequence). V lost 1 base and J lost 0, with 13 bases in between. CDR3 sequence reads: CASSLYSTGSSYNEQFF. The DNA for the CDR3 is TGTGCCAGCAGTTTATATTCGACGGGGAGCTCCTACAATGAGCAGTTCTTC.

The V gene is TRBV19, the J gene TRBJ1-5, with D perhaps matching TRBD1 (5 bases). This CDR3 has 15 residues. V lost 4 bases to trimming and J lost 11 bases, with 21 bases between them. The germline gives CDR1 LNHDA, CDR2 SQIVND (reference sequence). The CDR3 protein is CASSTLPGTPGAQHF. CDR3 nucleotides: TGTGCCAGTAGTACCCTCCCCGGGACCCCGGGGGCCCAGCATTTT.

The gene calls are TRBV5-1 and TRBJ2-3; TRBD2 aligns across 7 bases. V shed 4 bases, J shed 2 bases, and the junction held 16 bases outside the gene matches. Germline-derived CDR1 and CDR2 are SGHRS and YFSETQ. This CDR3 comprises 18 residues. CDR3 coding DNA: TGCGCCAGCAGCCCTACGTCGGGGGGAGCGGGTTTCACAGATACGCAGTATTTT. This encodes CASSPTSGGAGFTDTQYF.

CDR3 amino acids: CASGDRGGYGYTF. The CDR3 coding sequence is TGTGCCAGCGGGGACAGGGGAGGATATGGCTACACCTTC. J is TRBJ1-2 and V is TRBV7-3, with 10 bases fitting TRBD1. Germline CDR1 SGHTA, CDR2 FQGTGA. With 8 bases clipped from V and 5 bases from J, the junction kept 5 bases outside the gene matches. The CDR3 totals 13 residues.

The V and J genes are TRBV19 and TRBJ2-2, with 9 bases lining up with TRBD1. This CDR3 comprises 17 residues. V was clipped by 2 bases and J by 7 bases; unmatched bases: 11. Germline V gene lookup returns CDR1 LNHDA and CDR2 SQIVND (reference sequence). CDR3 residues: CASSISAGTGRVGELFF. The CDR3 DNA is TGTGCCAGTAGTATATCAGCCGGGACAGGGAGGGTCGGGGAGCTGTTTTTT.

The gene calls are TRBV6-5 and TRBJ2-7; 7 positions match TRBD2. V shed 8 bases and J 4 bases; nucleotides not matched to a gene: 5. Germline values: CDR1 MNHEY, CDR2 SVGAGI. The CDR3 is 12 amino acids. The CDR3 loop reads CASWGGPYEQYF. Here the CDR3 DNA reads TGTGCCAGCTGGGGGGGACCGTACGAGCAGTACTTC.

The chain links TRBV15 to TRBJ1-2, with TRBD1 identical over 8 bases. The CDR3 length is 16 residues. Germline V gene lookup returns CDR1 LNHNV and CDR2 YYDKDF (reference sequence). V lost 4 bases and J lost 2; bases outside the gene matches: 9. CDR3 loop: CATSTGQGLSNYGYTF. Written as DNA, the CDR3 is TGTGCCACCAGCACTGGACAGGGACTATCCAACTATGGCTACACCTTC.

This clone has a single count. The rearrangement uses TRBV6-1 and TRBJ2-1, with TRBD2 identical over 12 bases. CDR3 length: 17 residues. J lost 7 bases, V lost 0 bases, and 7 bases had no gene match. Looked up from germline, CDR1 is MNHNS and CDR2 is SASEGT. This CDR3 reads CASSEAPTSGRDNEQFF. CDR3 nucleotides: TGTGCCAGCAGTGAAGCGCCGACTAGCGGGAGAGATAATGAGCAGTTCTTC.

The gene calls are TRBV5-6 and TRBJ1-3, with D maybe TRBD1 (5 bases). Germline CDR1 and CDR2: SGHDT and YYEEEE. CDR3 size: 18 residues. Trimming cost V 5 bases and J 0 bases, with 21 bases left between them. CDR3 residues: CASRGGMGRASSGNTIYF. The CDR3 DNA sequence: TGTGCCAGCAGGGGTGGAATGGGCAGGGCAAGCTCTGGAAACACCATATATTTT.